These 8 T cell receptor beta chains came from one sample sequenced in a study of blood T cell repertoires in COVID-19. Clones were read by immunoSEQ multiplex PCR, and TCRdb kept only the in-frame ones, dropping some. This table has 64,000 or so clones, 86% appearing once. Input material: peripheral blood. All receptors derive from a man aged 35 to 55 with acute or convalescent COVID-19.

This chain connects TRBV6-6 to TRBJ1-1; no firm D call. CDR3 length equals 12 residues. Germline V CDR1 and CDR2: MNHNY, SVGAGI (reference sequence). Deletions cut 4 bases from V and 5 bases from J, with 8 bases between. CDR3 sequence: CASSSPGTEAFF. The CDR3 DNA is TGTGCCAGCAGTTCCCCGGGGACTGAAGCTTTCTTT.

The chain employs TRBV3-1 (or the pseudogene TRBV3-2) and TRBJ2-2; 8 bases match TRBD1. This CDR3 region has 15 residues. Losses at the gene ends were 5 bases for V and 7 bases for J; bases not matched to a gene: 9. The germline CDR1 and CDR2 sequences are LGHDT and YNNKEL (reference sequence). CDR3 nucleotide sequence: TGTGCCAGCAGCGAAAGGACAGGGTCGAACGGGGAGCTGTTTTTT. Its protein is CASSERTGSNGELFF.

This clone was seen a single time. The genes are TRBV4-2 and TRBJ2-3; TRBD2 matches 11 bases. Germline loops: CDR1 LGHNA, CDR2 YNFKEQ. The CDR3 length is 16 residues. J lost 2 bases, V lost 6 bases, and 7 bases had no gene match. CDR3 sequence: CASSPIAGGATDTQYF. Written as DNA, the CDR3 is TGTGCCAGCAGTCCGATAGCGGGGGGGGCCACAGATACGCAGTATTTT.

Only a few counts were recorded for this clone. V gene TRBV9 combines with J gene TRBJ2-4; 11 positions match TRBD2. V lost 3 bases and J lost 2; bases outside the gene matches: 4. Germline V gene lookup returns CDR1 SGDLS and CDR2 YYNGEE. This CDR3 spans 16 amino acids. CDR3 bases: TGTGCCAGCAGCGCCCTAGCGGGGGGTTCCAAAAACATTCAGTACTTC. Residues: CASSALAGGSKNIQYF.

This clone was seen a single time. This chain links TRBV30 with TRBJ1-1, with unresolved D. This CDR3 has 14 residues. The V gene lost 0 bases and the J gene lost 1 base, with 9 bases spanning the gap. The germline gives CDR1 GTSNPN, CDR2 SVGIG (reference sequence). The chain's CDR3 is CAWSVGGRNTEAFF. CDR3 DNA sequence: TGTGCCTGGAGTGTAGGAGGGCGGAACACTGAAGCTTTCTTT.

The chain couples TRBV4-1 to TRBJ1-2; TRBD1 aligns across 9 bases. The ends lost 5 bases at V and 4 bases at J; junction bases unmatched: 5. The CDR3 is 14 amino acids. Germline V gene data show CDR1 as MGHRA and CDR2 as YSYEKL. Here the CDR3 reads CASSSDRGGYGYTF. CDR3 in DNA: TGCGCCAGCAGCTCGGACAGGGGAGGCTATGGCTACACCTTC.

This chain links TRBV28 with TRBJ1-2; maybe TRBD1 (5 bases). V lost 5 bases, J lost 5 bases, and 12 bases lay in between. Germline lookup yields CDR1 MDHEN and CDR2 SYDVKM. This CDR3 comprises 13 residues. The CDR3 DNA is TGTGCCAGCAGTCCCCACGGGACTTATGGCTACACCTTC. It yields the protein CASSPHGTYGYTF.

The J gene is TRBJ1-1, the V gene TRBV6-5; D possibly corresponds to TRBD1 (6 bases). V shed 5 bases and J shed 8 bases, with 12 bases lying between them. There are 12 residues in the CDR3. CDR1 MNHEY and CDR2 SVGAGI come from the germline V gene. The CDR3 bases are TGTGCCAGCAGTCTCAGGGGAGCCGAAGCTTTCTTT. Encoded protein: CASSLRGAEAFF.